This T cell receptor (beta chain) was found in a study of shared clonotypes between healthy human individuals. Background on the study: Two women and a few men aged 18 to 49 served as donors. Study-wide findings and caveats: For sorted subsets, rarefaction showed incomplete sequencing despite large depth. The study generally estimated greater richness for naive than memory subsets.

Once extracted for a subset, genomic DNA was divided evenly among several immunoSEQ plates. Repertoires were generated with immunoSEQ multiplex PCR, while TCRdb's copy carries only in-frame clones and drops some. The table lists about 2.4 million clones, over 85% of them singletons, with about 0.39% in the top ten. Trimming left V 4 bases short and J 1 base short, with 10 bases between. The CDR3 consists of 14 residues. The germline V gene has CDR1 MDHEN and CDR2 SYDVKM. In regard to this clone: What it binds is not known.

The chain couples TRBV28 to TRBJ1-1; D remains ambiguous. This TCR was sampled from a man between 18 and 29 years old in good health. Some clones in this sample may be carry-over from other donors' samples. The sequencing input was naive CD4+ T cells from PBMCs. The subset is: CD45RA+ positively selected. The CDR3 here is CASSYSTWNTEAFF. For the CDR3, the DNA is TGTGCCAGCAGTTATTCAACGTGGAACACTGAAGCTTTCTTT. The full variable domain, rest sourced from reference TRBV28 and TRBJ1-1, is DVKVTQSSRYLVKRTGEKVFLECVQDMDHENMFWYRQDPGLGLRLIYFSYDVKMKEKGDIPEGYSVSREKKERFSLILESASTNQTSMYLCASSYSTWNTEAFFGQGTRLTVV.